These 23 T cell receptor beta chains were sequenced from one sample in a study of blood T cell repertoires in COVID-19. Some clones are missing from TCRdb's copy, which holds only in-frame ones; the method was immunoSEQ multiplex PCR. Found here are hundreds of thousands of clones, roughly 90% of them singletons; the top ten hold over 1%. Sequenced input: peripheral blood. These receptors originate from a man aged 35 to 55 with acute or convalescent COVID-19.

The chain couples TRBV6-1 to TRBJ1-4; D unclear. The V end lost 3 bases, the J end lost 7 bases, and 9 bases lay between the germline ends. The CDR3 sequence is 13 residues long. Germline lookup yields CDR1 MNHNS and CDR2 SASEGT. This chain's CDR3 is CASSDVRFEKLFF. The CDR3, as DNA: TGTGCCAGCAGTGACGTCCGGTTTGAAAAACTGTTTTTT.

The V and J genes are TRBV5-1 and TRBJ2-7, with TRBD1 as a possible D gene (6 bases). V lost 6 bases and J lost 5, with 15 bases in between. This CDR3 region has 13 residues. Germline loops: CDR1 SGHRS, CDR2 YFSETQ. The CDR3 bases are TGCGCCAGCAAAAACAGGGACCCCCACGAGCAGTACTTC. Translation: CASKNRDPHEQYF. The full variable domain, with the rest looked up from reference TRBV5-1 and TRBJ2-7, is KAGVTQTPRYLIKTRGQQVTLSCSPISGHRSVSWYQQTPGQGLQFLFEYFSETQRNKGNFPGRFSGRQFSNSRSEMNVSTLELGDSALYLCASKNRDPHEQYFGPGTRLTVT.

The gene calls are TRBV24-1 and TRBJ1-4; D remains unclear. This CDR3 has 15 amino acids. The V end was cut by 3 bases, the J end by 0 bases, with 7 bases between. The V gene's germline CDR1 is KGHDR and CDR2 SFDVKD. The CDR3 protein is CATSDPYATNEKLFF. The CDR3 DNA follows: TGTGCCACCAGTGATCCGTATGCAACTAATGAAAAACTGTTTTTT.

The chain is built from TRBV6-5 and TRBJ1-2; D remains unclear. This CDR3 is built from 14 residues. Germline V lookup: CDR1 MNHEY, CDR2 SVGAGI. V lost 1 base, J lost 6 bases, and 12 bases lay in between. The CDR3 coding sequence is TGTGCCAGCAGTTACTACGGGGAAGTCGATGGCTACACCTTC. Protein product: CASSYYGEVDGYTF.

The V and J genes are TRBV27 and TRBJ1-2; no reliable D call. This CDR3 spans 14 amino acids. Between the trimmed V and J ends, which lost 2 bases and 0 bases, there was a span of 7 bases. CDR1 and CDR2 (germline): MNHEY, SMNVEV (reference sequence). The CDR3, as DNA: TGTGCCAGCAGTTTAGGCAGGCCTAACTATGGCTACACCTTC. Its protein product is CASSLGRPNYGYTF.

The chain uses TRBV7-6 and TRBJ2-1; tentatively, D is TRBD2 (6 bases). CDR3 size: 15 residues. Trimming stripped 4 bases from V and 7 bases from J, with 17 bases between. Germline CDR1 and CDR2: SGHVS and FNYEAQ. The chain's CDR3 is CASSSTSGLGNEQFF. CDR3 nucleotide sequence: TGTGCCAGCAGCTCTACCTCGGGACTCGGGAATGAGCAGTTCTTC.

The chain is built from TRBV19 and TRBJ1-5, with D uncertain. From germline, CDR1 is LNHDA and CDR2 SQIVND (reference sequence). V was shortened by 0 bases and J by 2 bases, with 11 bases between the two germline ends. The CDR3 contains 16 residues. The CDR3 spells CASSIEAGSGNQPQHF. The DNA for the CDR3 is TGTGCCAGTAGTATAGAGGCGGGTAGCGGCAATCAGCCCCAGCATTTT.

DNA for the CDR3: TGTGCCATCAGTGGGTTACTCAATGAGCAGTTCTTC. As protein: CAISGLLNEQFF. V gene TRBV10-3 combines with J gene TRBJ2-1; D not certain. Germline V gives CDR1 ENHRY, CDR2 SYGVKD. The germline V and J ends were trimmed by 4 bases and 6 bases, with 7 bases remaining between them. This CDR3 has 12 residues.

This chain connects TRBV6-2 or TRBV6-3 to TRBJ2-7, with D unresolved. V lost 5 bases, J lost 0 bases, and 11 bases lay in between. CDR3 length: 14 residues. The germline V gene encodes CDR1 MNHEY and CDR2 SVGEGT. DNA of the CDR3: TGTGCCAGCAGTCAAGATTCCGGCTCCTACGAGCAGTACTTC. Protein product: CASSQDSGSYEQYF.

The J gene is TRBJ2-5, the V gene TRBV28; 8 nucleotides line up with TRBD2. The J segment lost 1 base and the V segment lost 3 bases, leaving 1 base of the junction unmatched. CDR3 length equals 14 residues. The V gene's germline CDR1 is MDHEN and CDR2 SYDVKM. CDR3 bases: TGTGCCAGCAGTTTTACTAGCGGCCAAGAGACCCAGTACTTC. Protein sequence: CASSFTSGQETQYF.

The chain couples TRBV19 to TRBJ2-3; 10 bases agree with TRBD1. The germline gives CDR1 LNHDA, CDR2 SQIVND (reference sequence). The CDR3 runs to 16 residues. V was pared by 5 bases and J by 2 bases, with 7 bases of the junction left unmatched. DNA of the CDR3: TGTGCCAGTAGTCCCAGGGACAGGGGCGTCACAGATACGCAGTATTTT. Protein product: CASSPRDRGVTDTQYF.

This chain links TRBV30 with TRBJ1-4; D gene uncertain. The CDR3 extends over 16 amino acids. Germline V gives CDR1 GTSNPN, CDR2 SVGIG (reference sequence). V lost 2 bases, J lost 7 bases, and 20 bases lay in between. The CDR3 region is CAWSLGRAAEPEKLFF. CDR3 nucleotide sequence: TGTGCCTGGAGTCTAGGCAGAGCCGCTGAACCTGAAAAACTGTTTTTT.

This chain uses TRBV3-1 (or the pseudogene TRBV3-2) with TRBJ2-2, with TRBD2 matching over 13 bases. The V and J ends lost 3 bases and 3 bases, in that order; junction bases with no gene match: 10. Per the germline V gene, CDR1 is LGHDT and CDR2 is YNNKEL (reference sequence). The CDR3 has 19 residues. CDR3 protein: CASSQQLAGGLRDTGELFF. CDR3 coding DNA: TGTGCCAGCAGCCAGCAACTAGCGGGAGGGCTGAGGGACACCGGGGAGCTGTTTTTT.

The V call is TRBV6-5, the J call TRBJ1-2; 10 bases line up with TRBD1. The CDR3 is 15 amino acids. Germline V gene lookup returns CDR1 MNHEY and CDR2 SVGAGI. The J segment lost 6 bases and the V segment lost 5 bases, leaving 9 bases of the junction unmatched. The CDR3 nucleotides read TGTGCCAGCAGTCTGACCCGGACAGGGGGAGATGGCTACACCTTC. Translating gives CASSLTRTGGDGYTF.

This clone has only a few counts. The sample has other DNA sequences that encode this CDR3 too. The V and J genes are TRBV3-1 (or the pseudogene TRBV3-2) and TRBJ1-1; a weak D match, TRBD1 (5 bases). The germline CDR1 and CDR2 sequences are LGHDT and YNNKEL (reference sequence). The CDR3 is 14 residues long. V lost 3 bases, J lost 1 base, and 9 bases lay in between. DNA of the CDR3: TGTGCCAGCAGCCAGGGGCCAGGGAACACTGAAGCTTTCTTT. Its translation is CASSQGPGNTEAFF.

The CDR3 coding sequence is TGTGCCAGCAGTTTATTGGCCGAGACCCAGTACTTC. It codes for CASSLLAETQYF. The V gene is TRBV28, the J gene TRBJ2-5, with D unresolved. The CDR3 contains 12 residues. Trimming pared 1 base from V and 5 bases from J, leaving 5 bases between. The germline V gene encodes CDR1 MDHEN and CDR2 SYDVKM. The whole variable domain, filled in from reference TRBV28 and TRBJ2-5, reads DVKVTQSSRYLVKRTGEKVFLECVQDMDHENMFWYRQDPGLGLRLIYFSYDVKMKEKGDIPEGYSVSREKKERFSLILESASTNQTSMYLCASSLLAETQYFGPGTRLLVL.

This chain links TRBV4-2 with TRBJ1-1, with 9 bases aligning to TRBD1. The V segment lost 4 bases and the J segment 10 bases; nucleotides outside the gene matches: 16. Germline CDR1 is LGHNA and CDR2 is YNFKEQ. This CDR3 region has 16 residues. The CDR3 protein is CASSRAGTGPSFLAFF. The CDR3 bases are TGTGCCAGCAGCCGGGCTGGGACAGGGCCATCTTTTTTAGCTTTCTTT.

V and J are TRBV5-1 and TRBJ2-4; tentatively, D is TRBD2 (6 bases). Germline lookup yields CDR1 SGHRS and CDR2 YFSETQ. The CDR3 is 15 amino acids. V was shortened by 1 base and J by 4 bases, with 12 bases between the two germline ends. The CDR3 loop is CASSLQPGTKNIQYF. Written as DNA, the CDR3 is TGCGCCAGCAGCTTGCAGCCCGGGACTAAAAACATTCAGTACTTC. Drawing the rest from reference TRBV5-1 and TRBJ2-4, the complete variable domain is KAGVTQTPRYLIKTRGQQVTLSCSPISGHRSVSWYQQTPGQGLQFLFEYFSETQRNKGNFPGRFSGRQFSNSRSEMNVSTLELGDSALYLCASSLQPGTKNIQYFGAGTRLSVL.

V is TRBV19 and J is TRBJ2-7; TRBD1 agrees at 9 bases. Losses at the gene ends were 6 bases for V and 7 bases for J; bases not matched to a gene: 7. The CDR3 has 13 amino acids. The V gene's germline CDR1 is LNHDA and CDR2 SQIVND (reference sequence). DNA for the CDR3: TGTGCCAGTAGGGACAGGGGCGTCTTGGAGCAGTACTTC. Residues: CASRDRGVLEQYF.

The chain is built from TRBV16 and TRBJ1-4; 7 nucleotides line up with TRBD1. V was pared by 4 bases and J by 0 bases, with 14 bases of the junction left unmatched. The germline V gene encodes CDR1 KGHSY and CDR2 FQNENV. This CDR3 is 19 amino acids long. This CDR3 is CASSPIRQGRYTTNEKLFF. The CDR3 bases are TGTGCCAGCAGCCCCATAAGACAGGGCCGGTACACAACTAATGAAAAACTGTTTTTT.

The chain carries TRBV27 and TRBJ2-7, with TRBD2 matching over 9 bases. Germline V gives CDR1 MNHEY, CDR2 SMNVEV (reference sequence). Losses at the gene ends were 5 bases for V and 6 bases for J; bases not matched to a gene: 14. This CDR3 is 16 amino acids long. CDR3 sequence reads: CASSPSGTSPGGEQYF. CDR3 nucleotides: TGTGCCAGCAGTCCCTCCGGGACTAGCCCCGGCGGCGAGCAGTACTTC.

This chain uses TRBV6-1 with TRBJ2-7; D perhaps matches TRBD1 (5 bases). The V and J ends lost 1 base and 2 bases respectively, with 6 bases between them. CDR3 length: 13 residues. CDR1 is MNHNS and CDR2 is SASEGT in the germline V gene. In DNA, the CDR3 is TGTGCCAGCAGTGAAGGACAGACCTACGAGCAGTACTTC. This encodes CASSEGQTYEQYF.

The gene calls are TRBV29-1 and TRBJ1-1; 11 nucleotides align to TRBD1. With V trimmed by 0 bases and J by 6 bases, 3 bases remained unmatched. Germline CDR1 is SQVTM and CDR2 is ANQGSEA. The CDR3 spans 14 residues. The CDR3, as DNA: TGCAGCGTTGAAGATGAGGGACAGGGGGCTGAAGCTTTCTTT. Translating it yields CSVEDEGQGAEAFF.